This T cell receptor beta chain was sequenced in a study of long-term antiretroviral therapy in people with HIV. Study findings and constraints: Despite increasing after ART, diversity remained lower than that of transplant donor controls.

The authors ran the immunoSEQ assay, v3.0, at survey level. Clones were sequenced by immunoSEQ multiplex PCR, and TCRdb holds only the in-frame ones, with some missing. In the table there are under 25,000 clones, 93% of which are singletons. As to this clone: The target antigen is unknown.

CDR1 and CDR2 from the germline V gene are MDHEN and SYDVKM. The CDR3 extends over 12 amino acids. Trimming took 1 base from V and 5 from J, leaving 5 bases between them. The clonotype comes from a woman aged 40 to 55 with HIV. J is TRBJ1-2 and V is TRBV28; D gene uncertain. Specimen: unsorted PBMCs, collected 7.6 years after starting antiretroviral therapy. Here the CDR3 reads CASSLSGYGYTF. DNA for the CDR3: TGTGCCAGCAGTTTATCCGGATATGGCTACACCTTC.